One sample yielded the 26 T cell receptor beta chains listed below, sequenced in a study of blood T cells in healthy people across ages. Sample-barcoded 5' priming and a J-beta primer mix drove a second PCR of about 7 to 11 cycles. TCRdb re-derived calls from the 5' RACE reads in MiXCR, one entry per CDR3 protein. The sample carries about 840,000 distinct CDR3 sequences, roughly 29% recorded once. The sample was also reused in another study, on T cells of mothers and their children.

Sequencing was done on a sample of blood. The receptors here all came from a woman in her thirties or forties in good health.

This chain connects TRBV3-1 to TRBJ2-7, with D perhaps assigned TRBD1 or TRBD2 (7 bases each). The germline V and J ends were trimmed by 10 bases and 1 base, with 17 bases remaining between them. This CDR3 has 14 amino acids. From germline, CDR1 is LGHDT and CDR2 YNNKEL (reference sequence). The CDR3 is CATGGGSLSYEQYF. The CDR3 bases are TGTGCCACAGGGGGGGGTAGTCTATCCTACGAGCAGTACTTC.

This clonotype was seen many times. The gene calls are TRBV10-3 and TRBJ2-7, with 10 bases fitting TRBD1. Germline CDR1 ENHRY, CDR2 SYGVKD. Trimming at V came to 4 bases and at J to 4 bases, leaving 4 bases not matched to a gene. The CDR3 is 14 amino acids. The CDR3: CAISGQGAGYEQYF. As DNA, the CDR3 is TGTGCCATCAGTGGACAGGGGGCGGGTTACGAGCAGTACTTC.

This clonotype was counted only a few times. The chain carries TRBV7-8 and TRBJ1-4; D is possibly TRBD1 (6 bases). Trimming took 4 bases from V and 6 from J, leaving 15 bases between them. The CDR3 covers 15 residues. The germline V gene encodes CDR1 SGHVS and CDR2 FQNEAQ. CDR3 residues: CASSSNRDTYEKLFF. CDR3 nucleotides: TGTGCCAGCAGCTCCAACCGGGACACGTATGAAAAACTGTTTTTT.

This clonotype was found many times. The J gene is TRBJ2-5, the V gene TRBV6-2 or TRBV6-3; 8 bases are shared with TRBD2. The germline V gene encodes CDR1 MNHEY and CDR2 SVGEGT. V dropped 5 bases and J dropped 1; count of bases not matched to a gene: 6. CDR3 length equals 15 residues. The CDR3 spells CASSLQGTSQETQYF. As DNA, the CDR3 is TGTGCCAGCAGTCTCCAGGGGACTAGCCAAGAGACCCAGTACTTC.

The sample holds many counts of this clonotype. The rearrangement links TRBV12-3 or TRBV12-4 to TRBJ2-1, with D possibly TRBD1 on 5 matching bases. V lost 4 bases and J lost 1, with 17 bases in between. There are 17 residues in the CDR3. The CDR3 DNA reads TGTGCCAGCAGTTCCCTTACGACAGACAAATCCTACAATGAGCAGTTCTTC. This sequence encodes CASSSLTTDKSYNEQFF.

The V gene is TRBV10-3, the J gene TRBJ2-7, with D perhaps given as TRBD1 or TRBD2 (6 bases each). Trimming cost V 8 bases and J 6 bases, with 14 bases left between them. Per the germline V gene, CDR1 is ENHRY and CDR2 is SYGVKD. The CDR3 runs to 12 residues. The chain's CDR3 is CAIRGGTSEQYF. CDR3 in DNA: TGTGCCATCCGAGGGGGGACCTCCGAGCAGTACTTC.

The chain recombines TRBV4-2 with TRBJ2-2; 15 bases line up with TRBD2. This CDR3 comprises 20 residues. Germline assignment: CDR1 LGHNA and CDR2 YNFKEQ. V shed 2 bases, J shed 2 bases, and the junction held 9 bases outside the gene matches. The CDR3 spells CASSQPYPGLAGGNTGELFF. In DNA form, the CDR3 reads TGTGCCAGCAGCCAACCATACCCGGGACTAGCGGGGGGCAACACCGGGGAGCTGTTTTTT.

CDR3 DNA sequence: TGCGCCAGCAGCTTGGAACAGCAATACAATGAGCAGTTCTTC. This translates into CASSLEQQYNEQFF. The chain carries TRBV5-1 and TRBJ2-1; no firm D call. CDR1 and CDR2 (germline): SGHRS, YFSETQ. Trimming shortened V by 0 bases and J by 4 bases, and 8 bases separated the two germline ends. The CDR3 totals 14 residues.

Remarks on this clonotype: One base away lies a much larger clone, so this may be a sequencing read error. The rearrangement links TRBV24-1 to TRBJ2-7, with a tentative D call TRBD1 (7 bases). V lost 7 bases, J lost 5 bases, and 14 bases lay in between. CDR1 is KGHDR and CDR2 is SFDVKD in the germline V gene. This CDR3 comprises 13 residues. In DNA form, the CDR3 reads TGTGCCACCAGGGGGTCAGGGGGGCACGAGCAGTACTTC. Protein sequence: CATRGSGGHEQYF.

The sample holds many counts of this clonotype. V and J are TRBV10-3 and TRBJ2-1; 9 nucleotides line up with TRBD1. The J segment lost 8 bases and the V segment lost 6 bases, leaving 5 bases of the junction unmatched. The CDR3 sequence is 13 residues long. Germline CDR1 ENHRY, CDR2 SYGVKD. The CDR3 here is CAISRDRVDEQFF. In nucleotides, the CDR3 is TGTGCCATCAGCCGGGACAGGGTCGATGAGCAGTTCTTC.

The V gene is TRBV18, the J gene TRBJ2-4, with TRBD1 matching over 8 bases. The length of the CDR3 is 13 residues. J lost 5 bases, V lost 6 bases, and 3 bases had no gene match. Germline CDR1 is KGHSH and CDR2 is LQKENI. CDR3 nucleotide sequence: TGTGCCAGCTCCCACAGGGGGGAAAACATTCAGTACTTC. Translating it yields CASSHRGENIQYF.

A note on this clonotype: With a much larger clone just one base away, this may be a read error. V is TRBV29-1 and J is TRBJ2-4, with 9 positions matching TRBD1. The tail of the sequence fits TRBJ2-7 better, so the J call may be wrong. The CDR3 has 13 residues. Germline CDR1 is SQVTM and CDR2 is ANQGSEA. The CDR3 protein is CSVGTGRSYEQYF. The CDR3 coding sequence is TGCAGCGTCGGGACAGGGAGATCCTACGAGCAGTACTTC.

This clonotype was found a few times. The V call is TRBV6-6, the J call TRBJ2-5; D is tentatively TRBD1 or TRBD2 (5 bases each). This CDR3 has 15 residues. Germline V gene sequence: CDR1 MNHNY, CDR2 SVGAGI (reference sequence). The V end was cut by 0 bases, the J end by 4 bases, with 12 bases between. CDR3: CASSYSGDRPETQYF. The CDR3 region has the DNA TGTGCCAGCAGTTACTCGGGGGACCGGCCAGAGACCCAGTACTTC.

The table lists this clonotype with a few counts. The CDR3 region has the DNA TGTGCCAGCAGCCAAGACAGGCAGGGGCACTCTGGAAACACCATATATTTT. It is translated as CASSQDRQGHSGNTIYF. The chain employs TRBV7-3 and TRBJ1-3; D is possibly TRBD1 (6 bases). Deletions cut 5 bases from V and 0 bases from J, with 17 bases between. The CDR3 consists of 17 residues. CDR1 SGHTA and CDR2 FQGTGA come from the germline V gene.

This rearrangement joins TRBV5-1 to TRBJ2-1, with TRBD1 matching over 7 bases. This CDR3 region has 14 residues. J was trimmed by 8 bases and V by 4 bases; bases with no gene match: 9. Per the germline V gene, CDR1 is SGHRS and CDR2 is YFSETQ. The CDR3 region is CASSGQEVNDEQFF. The CDR3 DNA sequence: TGCGCCAGCAGCGGACAGGAGGTTAACGATGAGCAGTTCTTC.

V gene TRBV20-1 combines with J gene TRBJ2-3; 12 bases line up with TRBD2. Trimming took 0 bases from V and 2 from J; bases not matched to a gene: 6. This CDR3 is 17 amino acids long. The germline gives CDR1 DFQATT, CDR2 SNEGSKA (reference sequence). CDR3 amino acids: CSARDDRLAGDTDTQYF. The CDR3 DNA follows: TGCAGTGCTAGAGATGATCGACTAGCGGGGGACACAGATACGCAGTATTTT.

This clonotype was counted a single time. The V call is TRBV28, the J call TRBJ1-5; TRBD1 aligns across 7 bases. Germline V gives CDR1 MDHEN, CDR2 SYDVKM. Trimming cost V 5 bases and J 9 bases; bases outside gene matches: 7. The CDR3 length is 13 residues. The CDR3 bases are TGTGCCAGCAGTAGACAGGGCGTTTCGCCCCAGCATTTT. The encoded protein is CASSRQGVSPQHF. Variable domain in full (rest from reference TRBV28 and TRBJ1-5): DVKVTQSSRYLVKRTGEKVFLECVQDMDHENMFWYRQDPGLGLRLIYFSYDVKMKEKGDIPEGYSVSREKKERFSLILESASTNQTSMYLCASSRQGVSPQHFGDGTRLSIL.

The chain recombines TRBV29-1 with TRBJ1-2; TRBD1 aligns across 10 bases. Germline CDR1 SQVTM, CDR2 ANQGSEA. Trimming took 7 bases from V and 7 from J; bases not matched to a gene: 6. This CDR3 has 12 residues. This CDR3 reads CSARTGGGGYTF. In DNA form, the CDR3 reads TGCAGCGCCAGGACAGGGGGTGGTGGCTACACCTTC.

This chain connects TRBV7-2 to TRBJ1-6; D perhaps matches TRBD1 (5 bases). Germline assignment: CDR1 SGHTA and CDR2 FQGNSA. This CDR3 has 15 residues. V lost 5 bases to trimming and J lost 9 bases, with 17 bases between them. CDR3 DNA sequence: TGTGCCAGCAGCCTCCTACAGGTCCCGGGTTCACCCCTCCACTTT. This sequence encodes CASSLLQVPGSPLHF.

About this clonotype itself: This clone may be a read error of a much larger clone one base away. The J gene is TRBJ2-1, the V gene TRBV29-1; D is perhaps TRBD1 (6 bases). Germline V gene lookup returns CDR1 SQVTM and CDR2 ANQGSEA. This CDR3 region has 13 residues. CDR3 nucleotide sequence: TGCATCGCTGACCCTCAGGGGAACGTGGGTAATGTCTTC. Translation: CIADPQGNVGNVF.

About this clonotype: A much larger clone is a single base away; this may be a read error. The chain is built from TRBV10-3 and TRBJ2-7, with 9 bases lining up with TRBD1. Germline assignment: CDR1 ENHRY and CDR2 SYGVKD. CDR3 length: 15 amino acids. The V segment lost 6 bases and the J segment 2 bases; nucleotides outside the gene matches: 8. CDR3 loop: CAIREKDRGAYEQYF. The CDR3 region has the DNA TGTGCCATCAGGGAGAAGGACAGGGGTGCCTACGAGCAGTACTTC.

The genes are TRBV28 and TRBJ1-2, with D uncertain. This CDR3 region has 12 residues. Per germline, CDR1 MDHEN and CDR2 SYDVKM. With 8 bases removed from V and 7 bases from J, the gap between germline ends came to 14 bases. In DNA, the CDR3 is TGTGCCAGCCAGGCTAGGTACTGTGGCTACACCTTC. Encoded protein: CASQARYCGYTF.

This chain uses TRBV20-1 with TRBJ2-1, with 7 bases that match TRBD2. The CDR3 consists of 15 residues. CDR1 and CDR2 (germline): DFQATT, SNEGSKA (reference sequence). V trimming: 6 bases; J trimming: 3 bases; junction bases outside the gene matches: 11. The CDR3: CSANQITGGYNEQFF. Written as DNA, the CDR3 is TGCAGTGCAAACCAGATCACGGGGGGCTACAATGAGCAGTTCTTC.

The chain couples TRBV7-9 to TRBJ1-3; D gene ambiguous. CDR3 length equals 13 residues. V was cut by 6 bases and J by 7 bases, with 13 bases left in between. Per germline, CDR1 SEHNR and CDR2 FQNEAQ (reference sequence). In DNA, the CDR3 is TGTGCCAGCAGTCCCGGGAGCAGGAACACCATATATTTT. Amino acid sequence: CASSPGSRNTIYF.

The chain is built from TRBV29-1 and TRBJ2-7; 11 bases line up with TRBD2. V was clipped by 2 bases and J by 1 base; unmatched bases: 4. Germline lookup yields CDR1 SQVTM and CDR2 ANQGSEA. This CDR3 has 15 residues. CDR3 in DNA: TGCAGCGTTGAACTTACTAGCGGGAGTTCCTACGAGCAGTACTTC. Amino acids: CSVELTSGSSYEQYF.

This clonotype was counted at least ten times. The CDR3 nucleotides are TGTGCCAGCAGCTCCGGGACACGGCCCTACGAGCAGTACTTC. Translation gives CASSSGTRPYEQYF. The chain employs TRBV7-2 and TRBJ2-7; D possibly corresponds to TRBD1 (6 bases). Germline CDR1 and CDR2: SGHTA and FQGNSA. The CDR3 is 14 amino acids. V was cut by 4 bases and J by 2 bases, with 12 bases left in between.